This TCR beta chain was sequenced during a study of blood T cell repertoires in COVID-19. Study at large: The origin of the acute and convalescent COVID-19 samples was the United States, Italy and Spain.

Donors in Cohort 3 counted as recovered after two negative PCRs, clearance, or symptom resolution. Between the trimmed V and J ends, which lost 5 bases and 1 base, there was a span of 8 bases. Germline values: CDR1 SGHVS, CDR2 FQNEAQ. The CDR3 spans 13 residues. Clones were read by immunoSEQ multiplex PCR, and TCRdb kept only the in-frame ones, dropping some. This sample has under 300,000 clones; 70% to 90% occur once, and the top ten carry around a sixth. The material sequenced was PBMCs or T cells enriched from blood (not recorded which). The sequence was collected from a man aged 18 to 29 who had recovered from COVID-19. The chain joins TRBV7-8 to TRBJ1-2; no clear D gene. The CDR3 is CASSPTSNYGYTF. In DNA form, the CDR3 reads TGTGCCAGCAGCCCCACAAGTAACTATGGCTACACCTTC. Together with reference TRBV7-8 and TRBJ1-2, the CDR3 gives the full variable domain: GAGVSQSPRYKVAKRGQDVALRCDPISGHVSLFWYQQALGQGPEFLTYFQNEAQLDKSGLPSDRFFAERPEGSVSTLKIQRTQQEDSAVYLCASSPTSNYGYTFGSGTRLTVV.